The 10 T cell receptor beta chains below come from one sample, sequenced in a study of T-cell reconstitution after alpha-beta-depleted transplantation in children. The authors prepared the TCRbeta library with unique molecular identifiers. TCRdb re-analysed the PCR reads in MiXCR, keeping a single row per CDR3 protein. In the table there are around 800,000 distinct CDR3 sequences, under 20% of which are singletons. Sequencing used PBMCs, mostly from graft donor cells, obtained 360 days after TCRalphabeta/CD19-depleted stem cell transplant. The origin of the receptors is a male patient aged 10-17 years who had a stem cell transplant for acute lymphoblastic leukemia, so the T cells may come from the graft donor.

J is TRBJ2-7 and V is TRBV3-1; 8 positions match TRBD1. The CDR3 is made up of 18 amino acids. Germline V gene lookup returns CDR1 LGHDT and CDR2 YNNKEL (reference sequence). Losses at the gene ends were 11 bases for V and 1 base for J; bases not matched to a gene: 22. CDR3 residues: CASSQKLLGQGNSYEQYF. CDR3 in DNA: TGTGCCTCCAGCCAGAAGCTACTAGGACAGGGAAATTCCTACGAGCAGTACTTC.

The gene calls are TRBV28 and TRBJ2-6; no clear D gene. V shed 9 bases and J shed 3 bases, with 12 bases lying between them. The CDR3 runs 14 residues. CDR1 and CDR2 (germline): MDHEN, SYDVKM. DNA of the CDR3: TGTGCCAGTGGACCGGCCGGTGGGGCCAACGTCCTGACTTTC. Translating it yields CASGPAGGANVLTF.

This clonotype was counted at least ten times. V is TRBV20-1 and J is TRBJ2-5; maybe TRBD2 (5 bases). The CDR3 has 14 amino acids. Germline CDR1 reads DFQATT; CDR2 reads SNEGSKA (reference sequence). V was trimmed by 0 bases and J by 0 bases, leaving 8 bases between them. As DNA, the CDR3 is TGCAGTGCTAGAGATCAACTAGACCAAGAGACCCAGTACTTC. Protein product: CSARDQLDQETQYF.

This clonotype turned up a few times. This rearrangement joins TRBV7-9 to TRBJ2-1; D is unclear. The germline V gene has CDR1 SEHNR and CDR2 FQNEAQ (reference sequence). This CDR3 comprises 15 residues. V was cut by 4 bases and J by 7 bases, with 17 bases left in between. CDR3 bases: TGTGCCAGCAGCTCCACCCACCTATCGATTAATGAGCAGTTCTTC. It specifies CASSSTHLSINEQFF.

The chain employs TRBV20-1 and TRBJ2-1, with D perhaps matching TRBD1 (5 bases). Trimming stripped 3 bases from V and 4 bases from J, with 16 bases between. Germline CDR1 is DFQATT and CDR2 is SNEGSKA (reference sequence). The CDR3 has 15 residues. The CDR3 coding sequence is TGCAGTGCTAGTCCCCAGTGGACAATATACAATGAGCAGTTCTTC. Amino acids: CSASPQWTIYNEQFF.

The CDR3 region has the DNA TGTGCCAGCAGCTTAGCGGTGGGCGGTTGGTACAATGAGCAGTTCTTC. This codes for CASSLAVGGWYNEQFF. V is TRBV7-9 and J is TRBJ2-1; D remains unclear. Germline V CDR1 and CDR2: SEHNR, FQNEAQ (reference sequence). The V gene lost 0 bases and the J gene lost 4 bases, with 13 bases spanning the gap. The CDR3 runs 16 residues.

CDR3 residues: CASSQVRDLGTEAFF. CDR3 DNA sequence: TGCGCCAGCAGCCAAGTTCGGGACCTCGGTACTGAAGCTTTCTTT. The chain joins TRBV4-1 to TRBJ1-1, with D possibly matching TRBD1 (5 bases). Germline V gene data show CDR1 as MGHRA and CDR2 as YSYEKL. The CDR3 runs to 15 residues. Deletions cut 1 base from V and 5 bases from J, with 14 bases between.

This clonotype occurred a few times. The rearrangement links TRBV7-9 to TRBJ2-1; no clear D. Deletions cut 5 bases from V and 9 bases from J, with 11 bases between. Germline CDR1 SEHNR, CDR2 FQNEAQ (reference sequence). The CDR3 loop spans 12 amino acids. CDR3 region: CASSPRIGEQFF. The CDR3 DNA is TGTGCCAGCAGCCCTCGGATTGGTGAGCAGTTCTTC.

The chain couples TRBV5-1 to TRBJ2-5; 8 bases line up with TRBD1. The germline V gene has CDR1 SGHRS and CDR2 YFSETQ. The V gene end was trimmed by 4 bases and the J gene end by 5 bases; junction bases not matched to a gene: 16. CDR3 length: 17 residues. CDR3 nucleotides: TGCGCCAGCAGCCGATCAAATTATAGGACAGGGCGGGAGACCCAGTACTTC. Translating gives CASSRSNYRTGRETQYF.

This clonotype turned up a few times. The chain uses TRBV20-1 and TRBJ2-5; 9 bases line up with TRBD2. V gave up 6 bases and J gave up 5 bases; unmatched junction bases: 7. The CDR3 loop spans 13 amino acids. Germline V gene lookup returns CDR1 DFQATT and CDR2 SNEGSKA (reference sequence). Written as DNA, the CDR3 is TGCAGTGCAATAGCGGGAGCGGGGGAGACCCAGTACTTC. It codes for CSAIAGAGETQYF.